What follows are 32 T cell receptor beta chains derived from one specimen sequenced in a study of vaccination and CD4 T cells after COVID-19. Once obtained from cultured CD4+ T cells, the DNA was sequenced using the Oncomine TCR Beta short-read assay. TCRdb reprocessed the PCR reads with MiXCR, giving one entry per CDR3 protein. The data contain 7,700 or so distinct CDR3 sequences, roughly 20% of them singletons. As to treatment: approximately 11-day PBMC culture with coronavirus spike peptide pools or control peptides (ViraFEST assay). What these receptors recognize is not known. The input for sequencing was CD4+ T cells from blood, cultured in vitro, taken after SARS-CoV-2 vaccination. Receptors originate from a human donor who had recovered from COVID-19.

This clonotype was counted only a few times. The V and J genes are TRBV6-1 and TRBJ2-3, with TRBD1 as a possible D gene (6 bases). CDR1 is MNHNS and CDR2 is SASEGT in the germline V gene. The CDR3 sequence is 13 residues long. V shed 6 bases and J shed 4 bases, with 11 bases lying between them. The CDR3 sequence: CASRTGPSDTQYF. CDR3 nucleotide sequence: TGTGCCAGCAGGACAGGACCATCAGATACGCAGTATTTT.

This clonotype is judged medium-sized. CDR3: CASSPGRAGAYEQYF. Written as DNA, the CDR3 is TGTGCCAGCAGCCCGGGCCGGGCAGGGGCCTACGAGCAGTACTTC. The V call is TRBV6-1, the J call TRBJ2-7; possibly TRBD1 for D (6 bases). The CDR3 covers 15 residues. Germline V CDR1 and CDR2: MNHNS, SASEGT. V was shortened by 6 bases and J by 2 bases, with 17 bases between the two germline ends.

The chain employs TRBV11-3 and TRBJ2-1, with TRBD2 identical over 9 bases. Germline V gene lookup returns CDR1 SGHNT and CDR2 YENEEA. V lost 4 bases and J lost 10; bases outside the gene matches: 8. The CDR3 runs to 14 residues. The CDR3 protein is CASSYAGGANEQFF. CDR3 nucleotides: TGTGCCAGCAGCTACGCGGGGGGGGCAAACGAGCAGTTCTTC.

This clonotype is medium-sized. This chain uses TRBV6-1 with TRBJ2-5, with 7 bases identical to TRBD1. The CDR3 totals 15 residues. Germline assignment: CDR1 MNHNS and CDR2 SASEGT. V dropped 7 bases and J dropped 3; count of bases not matched to a gene: 11. The CDR3 protein is CASTPTGNSEETQYF. In DNA, the CDR3 is TGTGCCAGCACCCCGACAGGGAACTCGGAAGAGACCCAGTACTTC.

This chain joins TRBV6-2 or TRBV6-3 and TRBJ2-1; D unclear. V lost 6 bases, J lost 0 bases, and 9 bases lay in between. Germline V lookup: CDR1 MNHEY, CDR2 SVGEGT. This CDR3 is built from 14 residues. The CDR3 DNA follows: TGTGCCAGCAGATTCATGAGCTCCTACAATGAGCAGTTCTTC. Protein sequence: CASRFMSSYNEQFF.

This clonotype counts as medium-sized. The chain recombines TRBV20-1 with TRBJ2-5, with TRBD2 matching over 13 bases. This CDR3 is built from 15 residues. In germline, CDR1 is DFQATT, CDR2 SNEGSKA (reference sequence). V lost 6 bases and J lost 5; bases outside the gene matches: 9. The CDR3 spells CSAQRTSGGAETQYF. CDR3 sequence (DNA): TGCAGTGCCCAAAGGACTAGCGGGGGCGCCGAGACCCAGTACTTC.

This chain's CDR3 is CASSDRGDGANVLTF. In DNA form, the CDR3 reads TGTGCCAGCAGTGACAGGGGGGATGGGGCCAACGTCCTGACTTTC. The chain links TRBV6-4 to TRBJ2-6; D tentatively fits TRBD1 or TRBD2 (6 bases each). The CDR3 totals 15 residues. Germline CDR1 and CDR2: MRHNA and SNTAGT. Trimming removed 2 bases at V and 3 bases at J, with 8 bases between.

The chain has TRBV2 and TRBJ2-1; the D is unclear. CDR3 size: 13 residues. V was shortened by 0 bases and J by 11 bases, with 11 bases between the two germline ends. Germline values: CDR1 SNHLY, CDR2 FYNNEI. The CDR3 reads CASSEALWGQQFF. The DNA for the CDR3 is TGTGCCAGCAGTGAAGCGCTGTGGGGTCAGCAGTTCTTC.

This clonotype has only a few counts. This chain connects TRBV5-5 to TRBJ2-7; TRBD1 is a possible D gene (5 bases). V lost 0 bases to trimming and J lost 1 base, with 11 bases between them. The CDR3 is 15 amino acids. Germline V gives CDR1 SGHKS, CDR2 YYEKEE (reference sequence). The CDR3 coding sequence is TGTGCCAGCAGCTTGGTAGGGGCAGGGTCCTACGAGCAGTACTTC. Protein product: CASSLVGAGSYEQYF. The complete variable domain, with remaining parts taken from reference TRBV5-5 and TRBJ2-7, reads DAGVTQSPTHLIKTRGQQVTLRCSPISGHKSVSWYQQVLGQGPQFIFQYYEKEERGRGNFPDRFSARQFPNYSSELNVNALLLGDSALYLCASSLVGAGSYEQYFGPGTRLTVT.

There are a few counts of this clonotype. The chain joins TRBV6-2 or TRBV6-3 to TRBJ2-5; D call uncertain. Trimming removed 2 bases from V and 1 base from J, with 5 bases in between. The CDR3 covers 13 residues. Germline V lookup: CDR1 MNHEY, CDR2 SVGEGT. CDR3 sequence (DNA): TGTGCCAGCAGTTACCACGGCCAAGAGACCCAGTACTTC. It is translated as CASSYHGQETQYF.

This chain's CDR3 is CASSRSGSRTDTQYF. The CDR3 nucleotides read TGTGCCAGCAGCCGTAGCGGGAGTCGTACAGATACGCAGTATTTT. The rearrangement joins TRBV5-4 to TRBJ2-3, with 9 nucleotides matching TRBD2. The CDR3 extends over 15 amino acids. CDR1 is SGHNT and CDR2 is YYREEE in the germline V gene (reference sequence). V trimming: 4 bases; J trimming: 3 bases; junction bases outside the gene matches: 6.

This clonotype is categorized as medium-sized (0.01 to 0.1%). This chain joins TRBV20-1 and TRBJ1-1; 7 bases match TRBD1. The junction had 10 bases not matched to a gene; V was cut back by 3 bases and J by 9 bases. CDR3 length: 13 residues. CDR1 and CDR2 (germline): DFQATT, SNEGSKA (reference sequence). CDR3 bases: TGCAGTGCTAGTGGTCCGACAGGGCGGAAAGCTTTCTTT. It yields the protein CSASGPTGRKAFF.

By proportion, this clonotype is medium-sized. The rearrangement uses TRBV21-1 and TRBJ2-7; TRBD2 is the table's D call and was not checked against the DNA. TRBV21-1 is described as a pseudogene. CDR3 length equals 14 residues. CDR3 nucleotides: TGTGCCAGCACCTTGACTAGCGATACCTACGAGCAGTACTTC. This codes for CASTLTSDTYEQYF.

In its sample, this clonotype ranks as medium-sized (0.01 to 0.1%). V and J are TRBV20-1 and TRBJ1-6, with D tentatively TRBD1 (5 bases). This CDR3 comprises 18 residues. CDR1 and CDR2 (germline): DFQATT, SNEGSKA (reference sequence). With 0 bases removed from V and 7 bases from J, the gap between germline ends came to 22 bases. CDR3 sequence: CSARDWRFRDGGNSPLHF. The CDR3 DNA reads TGCAGTGCTAGAGATTGGAGGTTTAGGGACGGCGGGAATTCACCCCTCCACTTT.

The chain joins TRBV6-1 to TRBJ1-3; D not certain. V lost 6 bases, J lost 0 bases, and 12 bases lay in between. The CDR3 is made up of 15 amino acids. Germline assignment: CDR1 MNHNS and CDR2 SASEGT. The CDR3 is CASSALRSSGNTIYF. Here the CDR3 DNA reads TGTGCCAGCAGCGCACTCAGGAGCTCTGGAAACACCATATATTTT.

A single count supports this clonotype. V is TRBV6-1 and J is TRBJ2-1, with D possibly being TRBD2 (6 bases). V lost 6 bases and J 6 bases, leaving 39 bases between the germline ends. The CDR3 totals 22 residues. Germline V gene lookup returns CDR1 MNHNS and CDR2 SASEGT. The CDR3 DNA is TGTGCCAGCAGCATAAGGACATCCGTATATGGGATGTGGATAGCGGACGCCAATGAGCAGTTCTTC. The encoded protein is CASSIRTSVYGMWIADANEQFF.

This clonotype was picked up a small number of times. The chain joins TRBV10-1 to TRBJ1-1, with unresolved D. CDR1 and CDR2 (germline): WNHNN, SYGVQD (reference sequence). There are 13 residues in the CDR3. V gave up 7 bases and J gave up 1 base, with 10 bases separating them. In DNA, the CDR3 is TGCGCCAGCACGGCAACGGAGAACACTGAAGCTTTCTTT. Protein product: CASTATENTEAFF.

This clonotype is medium-sized. The chain has TRBV7-2 and TRBJ1-2, with TRBD1 as a possible D gene (6 bases). From germline, CDR1 is SGHTA and CDR2 FQGNSA. Trimming took 5 bases from V and 8 from J, leaving 18 bases between them. This CDR3 is built from 14 residues. The CDR3 nucleotides are TGTGCCAGCAGCCCATGGACAGTTTTAGGGGGCTACACCTTC. Its translation is CASSPWTVLGGYTF.

This clonotype ranks as medium-sized. The V and J genes are TRBV24-1 and TRBJ1-5, with D unresolved. The V gene's germline CDR1 is KGHDR and CDR2 SFDVKD. This CDR3 has 14 amino acids. V lost 4 bases to trimming and J lost 0 bases, with 6 bases between them. The chain's CDR3 is CATSDDDSNQPQHF. CDR3 sequence (DNA): TGTGCCACCAGTGACGACGATAGCAATCAGCCCCAGCATTTT.

The sample holds a few counts of this clonotype. The chain has TRBV20-1 and TRBJ2-1, with 7 nucleotides matching TRBD2. CDR3 length: 16 amino acids. Germline V CDR1 and CDR2: DFQATT, SNEGSKA (reference sequence). Losses at the gene ends were 0 bases for V and 6 bases for J; bases not matched to a gene: 11. The DNA for the CDR3 is TGCAGTGCTAGAGATACGGTAGCGGGTCTGGGCAATGAGCAGTTCTTC. This translates into CSARDTVAGLGNEQFF.

Turning to this clonotype: One end of the junction fails to match germline, which may point to a read error. The rearrangement links TRBV20-1 to TRBJ1-2, with D perhaps matching TRBD1 (6 bases). The CDR3 extends over 16 amino acids. Germline CDR1 DFQATT, CDR2 SNEGSKA (reference sequence). DNA for the CDR3: TGCAGTGCTAGAGCTATCCAGGGGAGTCGGGCTAGGGGAACAAGCTTC. Protein: CSARAIQGSRARGTSF.

This clonotype is termed medium-sized (0.01 to 0.1%). This sequence joins TRBV7-3 and TRBJ1-1; D may be TRBD1 (5 bases). V lost 5 bases, J lost 5 bases, and 18 bases lay in between. This CDR3 comprises 15 residues. CDR1 and CDR2 (germline): SGHTA, FQGTGA. CDR3 DNA: TGTGCCAGCAGCCTAAACCAGGGTGGGGGGACTGAAGCTTTCTTT. Protein sequence: CASSLNQGGGTEAFF. The variable domain in full, completed from reference TRBV7-3 and TRBJ1-1, reads GAGVSQTPSNKVTEKGKYVELRCDPISGHTALYWYRQSLGQGPEFLIYFQGTGAADDSGLPNDRFFAVRPEGSVSTLKIQRTERGDSAVYLCASSLNQGGGTEAFFGQGTRLTVV.

This chain uses TRBV20-1 with TRBJ2-7, with 8 bases that match TRBD1. With 3 bases clipped from V and 4 bases from J, the junction kept 17 bases outside the gene matches. CDR1 and CDR2 from the germline V gene are DFQATT and SNEGSKA (reference sequence). The CDR3 consists of 17 residues. DNA of the CDR3: TGCAGTGCTAGCCCCACCCTCGTCTCAGGGGACAGGTACGAGCAGTACTTC. This codes for CSASPTLVSGDRYEQYF.

V gene TRBV5-4 combines with J gene TRBJ2-1; 7 bases agree with TRBD1. The CDR3 is 13 amino acids. Germline values: CDR1 SGHNT, CDR2 YYREEE (reference sequence). Trimming removed 0 bases from V and 6 bases from J; junction bases left unmatched: 0. The CDR3 DNA sequence: TGTGCCAGCAGCTTGGACAGGGGCAATGAGCAGTTCTTC. This encodes CASSLDRGNEQFF.

This chain joins TRBV4-2 and TRBJ1-1, with D unclear. CDR3 length: 14 residues. Looked up from germline, CDR1 is LGHNA and CDR2 is YNFKEQ. V was trimmed by 0 bases and J by 7 bases, leaving 12 bases between them. DNA for the CDR3: TGTGCCAGCAGCCAAGATCAGGACGCCCTTGAAGCTTTCTTT. The encoded protein is CASSQDQDALEAFF.

This clonotype qualifies as medium-sized. The rearrangement links TRBV20-1 to TRBJ2-5; no reliable D call. V gave up 3 bases and J gave up 1 base, with 6 bases separating them. The CDR3 runs 12 residues. The germline CDR1 and CDR2 sequences are DFQATT and SNEGSKA (reference sequence). DNA for the CDR3: TGCAGTGCTAGCCAGATCCAAGAGACCCAGTACTTC. This translates into CSASQIQETQYF.

The V gene is TRBV21-1, the J gene TRBJ2-7; the table gives TRBD1 as D, unverified against the DNA. TRBV21-1 is a pseudogene segment. The CDR3 sequence is 16 residues long. The chain's CDR3 is CASSKGQDRGSYEQYF. The CDR3 nucleotides read TGTGCCAGCAGCAAAGGCCAGGACAGGGGATCCTACGAGCAGTACTTC.

In its sample, this clonotype is medium-sized. The chain links TRBV6-1 to TRBJ1-5; no definite D call. This CDR3 is built from 12 residues. Trimming cost V 7 bases and J 3 bases, with 7 bases left between them. The germline V gene has CDR1 MNHNS and CDR2 SASEGT. The DNA of the CDR3 is TGTGCCAGCACTTCGTTCAATCAGCCCCAGCATTTT. This codes for CASTSFNQPQHF.

This clonotype was counted a few times. V gene TRBV7-9 combines with J gene TRBJ1-1, with D hard to call. The CDR3 has 12 residues. The V end lost 4 bases, the J end lost 3 bases, and 6 bases lay between the germline ends. Germline loops: CDR1 SEHNR, CDR2 FQNEAQ (reference sequence). The CDR3 reads CASSSWDTEAFF. The CDR3 DNA sequence: TGTGCCAGCAGCTCATGGGACACTGAAGCTTTCTTT. Together with reference TRBV7-9 and TRBJ1-1, the CDR3 gives the full variable domain: DTGVSQNPRHKITKRGQNVTFRCDPISEHNRLYWYRQTLGQGPEFLTYFQNEAQLEKSRLLSDRFSAERPKGSFSTLEIQRTEQGDSAMYLCASSSWDTEAFFGQGTRLTVV.

This clonotype qualifies as medium-sized. The chain has TRBV20-1 and TRBJ2-7; 10 bases line up with TRBD2. The CDR3 runs to 15 residues. With 3 bases clipped from V and 1 base from J, the junction kept 6 bases outside the gene matches. Per the germline V gene, CDR1 is DFQATT and CDR2 is SNEGSKA (reference sequence). The CDR3 DNA reads as TGCAGTGCTAGTTACCCTAGCGGGAGATCCTACGAGCAGTACTTC. Its translation: CSASYPSGRSYEQYF.

The chain is built from TRBV6-2 or TRBV6-3 and TRBJ1-5, with a tentative D call TRBD1 (6 bases). CDR1 and CDR2 from the germline V gene are MNHEY and SVGEGT. The CDR3 has 18 residues. V lost 0 bases to trimming and J lost 4 bases, with 19 bases between them. DNA of the CDR3: TGTGCCAGCAGTTACTCGACCCTACTTACAGGGAGGAATCAGCCCCAGCATTTT. Translating gives CASSYSTLLTGRNQPQHF.

This clonotype is medium-sized. This rearrangement joins TRBV7-3 to TRBJ2-7; TRBD1 matches 12 bases. Per the germline V gene, CDR1 is SGHTA and CDR2 is FQGTGA. V lost 5 bases, J lost 7 bases, and 9 bases stayed unmatched. The CDR3 is 15 residues long. The CDR3 here is CASSQGTGGPGEQYF. DNA of the CDR3: TGTGCCAGCAGCCAGGGGACAGGGGGCCCTGGGGAGCAGTACTTC.